The 21 T cell receptor beta chains given below trace back to one sample, sequenced in a study of CD8 T cells in Susac syndrome. With random hexamers, reverse transcription was performed on roughly 0.45 to 1 ug of RNA. A single record per CDR3 protein comes from TCRdb applying MiXCR to the immunoSEQ multiplex PCR reads. The sample holds about 71,000 distinct CDR3 sequences, 95% to 96% seen once. The material sequenced was CD4+ T cells from PBMCs. The source is a human donor with multiple sclerosis.

The chain is built from TRBV3-1 and TRBJ1-5, with no clear D. CDR1 LGHDT and CDR2 YNNKEL come from the germline V gene (reference sequence). Trimming removed 3 bases at V and 5 bases at J, with 8 bases between. This CDR3 contains 13 residues. CDR3 region: CASSQTRDQPQHF. Written as DNA, the CDR3 is TGTGCCAGCAGCCAGACGCGGGATCAGCCCCAGCATTTT.

The CDR3 loop is CASSLSDPQFF. The CDR3 DNA is TGTGCCAGCAGTTTAAGTGATCCGCAGTTCTTC. V gene TRBV12-3 or TRBV12-4 combines with J gene TRBJ2-1; D uncertain. The V and J ends lost 2 bases and 12 bases respectively, with 8 bases between them. The CDR3 extends over 11 amino acids.

The V call is TRBV6-5, the J call TRBJ1-2, with 7 bases fitting TRBD1. V dropped 2 bases and J dropped 3; count of bases not matched to a gene: 9. Germline CDR1 and CDR2: MNHEY and SVGAGI. CDR3 length: 16 amino acids. The CDR3 region is CASSYVRQGPHYGYTF. The DNA of the CDR3 is TGTGCCAGCAGTTACGTAAGACAGGGACCGCACTATGGCTACACCTTC.

The CDR3: CAWSVAVYGYTF. CDR3 nucleotides: TGTGCCTGGAGTGTAGCCGTCTATGGCTACACCTTC. The chain is built from TRBV30 and TRBJ1-2; D is unclear. This CDR3 spans 12 amino acids. Germline CDR1 and CDR2: GTSNPN and SVGIG (reference sequence). V dropped 0 bases and J dropped 4 bases, with 6 bases sitting between them.

The CDR3 DNA reads TGTGCCAGCAGCTTGGACGGAAGACAGTTCCCGCGCCGAGATACGCAGTATTTT. It translates to CASSLDGRQFPRRDTQYF. V is TRBV5-4 and J is TRBJ2-3, with D perhaps TRBD1 (5 bases). Germline V lookup: CDR1 SGHNT, CDR2 YYREEE (reference sequence). This CDR3 is 18 amino acids long. Deletions cut 0 bases from V and 5 bases from J, with 22 bases between.

This clonotype was detected only once. V is TRBV7-9 and J is TRBJ2-7; D gene uncertain. The CDR3 has 14 residues. Trimming removed 0 bases from V and 4 bases from J, with 10 bases in between. Germline V gene sequence: CDR1 SEHNR, CDR2 FQNEAQ (reference sequence). CDR3 protein: CASSLARSKYEQYF. The CDR3 region has the DNA TGTGCCAGCAGCTTAGCGAGGTCCAAATACGAGCAGTACTTC.

The chain carries TRBV7-2 and TRBJ2-7; possible D gene TRBD2, 5 bases. The V and J ends lost 4 bases and 1 base respectively, with 11 bases between them. The CDR3 sequence is 14 residues long. CDR1 is SGHTA, CDR2 FQGNSA, per germline. The CDR3 is CASSSVGVSYEQYF. The DNA for the CDR3 is TGTGCCAGCAGCTCCGTCGGGGTATCCTACGAGCAGTACTTC.

The chain joins TRBV29-1 to TRBJ2-3, with D hard to call. Trimming removed 2 bases from V and 1 base from J, with 16 bases in between. The CDR3 loop spans 16 amino acids. Germline V gene lookup returns CDR1 SQVTM and CDR2 ANQGSEA. CDR3 loop: CSVENLRDTRTDTQYF. Written as DNA, the CDR3 is TGCAGCGTTGAAAACCTCCGCGACACCCGCACAGATACGCAGTATTTT.

This chain uses TRBV2 with TRBJ2-5; D may be TRBD1 (6 bases). Trimming took off 0 bases at V and 5 bases at J, with 10 bases between the two ends. This CDR3 is built from 14 residues. The V gene's germline CDR1 is SNHLY and CDR2 FYNNEI. Written as DNA, the CDR3 is TGTGCCAGCAGTGAAGCCCCGCAGGGGGAGACCCAGTACTTC. Amino acid sequence: CASSEAPQGETQYF.

As to this clonotype: At one end the junction does not follow the germline gene, possibly because of a read error. V is TRBV7-7 and J is TRBJ2-5, with D unresolved. The V gene's germline CDR1 is SSHAT and CDR2 FNYEAQ (reference sequence). This CDR3 is 15 amino acids long. The CDR3, as DNA: TGTGCTAGCAGCTTCCGACATGGGGTCCAAGAGACCCAGTACTTC. Translating gives CASSFRHGVQETQYF.

V usage is TRBV7-2 and J usage is TRBJ2-3; TRBD2 matches 9 bases. CDR1 is SGHTA, CDR2 FQGNSA, per germline. The CDR3 length is 16 residues. V trimming: 4 bases; J trimming: 2 bases; junction bases outside the gene matches: 7. The CDR3 DNA sequence: TGTGCCAGCAGCTCATCCCTAGCGGGGCCCACAGATACGCAGTATTTT. The encoded protein is CASSSSLAGPTDTQYF.

The rearrangement uses TRBV12-3 or TRBV12-4 and TRBJ1-6, with TRBD1 as a possible D gene (6 bases). Trimming pared 6 bases from V and 7 bases from J, leaving 16 bases between. This CDR3 region has 15 residues. The CDR3 loop is CASSHTGTGNSPLHF. CDR3 DNA: TGTGCCAGCAGCCATACAGGGACGGGGAATTCACCCCTCCACTTT.

This chain joins TRBV7-9 and TRBJ1-1, with 10 bases lining up with TRBD1. This CDR3 is 12 amino acids long. Germline trimming cut 5 bases from V and 11 bases from J; bases unmatched to any gene: 5. CDR1 and CDR2 from the germline V gene are SEHNR and FQNEAQ (reference sequence). The CDR3 loop reads CASSPSTGGAFF. The CDR3 region has the DNA TGTGCCAGCAGCCCGTCGACAGGGGGCGCTTTCTTT.

The J gene is TRBJ1-5, the V gene TRBV28; 8 bases map to TRBD1. With V trimmed by 5 bases and J by 5 bases, 11 bases remained unmatched. The CDR3 sequence is 16 residues long. The germline gives CDR1 MDHEN, CDR2 SYDVKM. Written as DNA, the CDR3 is TGTGCCAGCAGTCCATCTCCGGGACAGGCACATCAGCCCCAGCATTTT. This translates into CASSPSPGQAHQPQHF.

This clonotype is a singleton in its sample. The chain is built from TRBV12-3 or TRBV12-4 and TRBJ1-4, with 7 bases lining up with TRBD1. The V gene end was trimmed by 4 bases and the J gene end by 8 bases; junction bases not matched to a gene: 13. CDR3 length equals 16 residues. The CDR3 sequence: CASSSPQGTEVEKLFF. DNA for the CDR3: TGTGCCAGCAGTTCTCCACAGGGGACGGAAGTGGAAAAACTGTTTTTT.

This clonotype has only one observation. The chain joins TRBV30 to TRBJ2-1, with 9 bases matching TRBD1. The junction had 11 bases not matched to a gene; V was cut back by 1 base and J by 7 bases. Germline V gene sequence: CDR1 GTSNPN, CDR2 SVGIG (reference sequence). CDR3 length: 16 residues. The CDR3 bases are TGTGCCTGGAGTGGAAGACCGGGACAGGGTTCGAATGAGCAGTTCTTC. This translates into CAWSGRPGQGSNEQFF.

The gene calls are TRBV3-1 and TRBJ1-5, with a weak D call TRBD1 (5 bases). The CDR3 is 14 residues long. Germline CDR1 LGHDT, CDR2 YNNKEL (reference sequence). V was clipped by 0 bases and J by 6 bases, with 9 bases between them. The CDR3 loop is CASSQDRVAQPQHF. CDR3 nucleotide sequence: TGTGCCAGCAGCCAAGACAGGGTAGCTCAGCCCCAGCATTTT.

V is TRBV29-1 and J is TRBJ2-7, with 9 bases matching TRBD1. The V gene end was trimmed by 4 bases and the J gene end by 4 bases; junction bases not matched to a gene: 5. There are 13 residues in the CDR3. The germline V gene has CDR1 SQVTM and CDR2 ANQGSEA. CDR3 amino acids: CSVGDRDRYEQYF. CDR3 bases: TGCAGCGTTGGGGACAGGGATAGGTACGAGCAGTACTTC.

The chain combines TRBV28 with TRBJ2-1; D is undetermined. CDR1 and CDR2 from the germline V gene are MDHEN and SYDVKM. Trimming removed 6 bases at V and 9 bases at J, with 9 bases between. This CDR3 spans 11 amino acids. The CDR3 region has the DNA TGTGCCAGCAGATTTAACGGTGAGCAGTTCTTC. Translated: CASRFNGEQFF. Using reference TRBV28 and TRBJ2-1 for the parts outside the CDR3, the full variable domain is DVKVTQSSRYLVKRTGEKVFLECVQDMDHENMFWYRQDPGLGLRLIYFSYDVKMKEKGDIPEGYSVSREKKERFSLILESASTNQTSMYLCASRFNGEQFFGPGTRLTVL.

The chain recombines TRBV10-3 with TRBJ2-5, with a weak D call TRBD1 (5 bases). Between the trimmed V and J ends, which lost 4 bases and 2 bases, there was a span of 5 bases. CDR1 and CDR2 (germline): ENHRY, SYGVKD. The CDR3 length is 12 residues. The CDR3 coding sequence is TGTGCCATCAGTGGACAGCAAGAGACCCAGTACTTC. It is translated as CAISGQQETQYF.

The CDR3 spells CASSKSRQGATGELFF. The CDR3 coding sequence is TGCGCCAGCAGCAAAAGCCGACAGGGGGCCACCGGGGAGCTGTTTTTT. This chain links TRBV4-1 with TRBJ2-2; TRBD1 agrees at 10 bases. The CDR3 spans 16 residues. V lost 5 bases, J lost 4 bases, and 7 bases stayed unmatched. Germline CDR1 reads MGHRA; CDR2 reads YSYEKL.